This T cell receptor beta chain was sequenced for a study of cytomegalovirus exposure and HLA in healthy donors. Whole-study results and caveats: Prior analysis indicated that the majority of TCR beta V segments exhibited productivity approximately 87% or approximately 30% of the time.

Per germline, CDR1 SGDLS and CDR2 YYNGEE. The CDR3 has 15 residues. V lost 1 base to trimming and J lost 5 bases, with 12 bases between them. A word on this clone: The antigen is undetermined.

The PCR contained 60 Vbeta and 13 Jbeta primers. Assay used: immunoSEQ multiplex PCR; TCRdb lists only in-frame clones, some missing. The sample has 150,000 to 250,000 clones; about 79% are singletons. The rearrangement uses TRBV9 and TRBJ2-2, with D possibly being TRBD1 (5 bases). The sample consisted of PBMCs. This receptor was taken from a boy aged 2 to 10 in good health and CMV-seronegative. In DNA, the CDR3 is TGTGCCAGCAGCGTATCCCGGACACGTACCGGGGAGCTGTTTTTT. Translating gives CASSVSRTRTGELFF.